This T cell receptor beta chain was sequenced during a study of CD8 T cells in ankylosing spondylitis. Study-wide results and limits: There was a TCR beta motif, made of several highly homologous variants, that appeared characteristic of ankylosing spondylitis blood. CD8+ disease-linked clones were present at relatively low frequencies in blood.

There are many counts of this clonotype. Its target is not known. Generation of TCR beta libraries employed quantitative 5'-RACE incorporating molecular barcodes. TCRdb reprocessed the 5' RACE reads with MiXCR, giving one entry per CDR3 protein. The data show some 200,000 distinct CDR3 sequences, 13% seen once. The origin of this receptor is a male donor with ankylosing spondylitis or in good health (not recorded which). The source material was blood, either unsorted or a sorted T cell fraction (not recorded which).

The CDR3 sequence is CASSSLSPAFVGYTF. In DNA, the CDR3 is TGTGCCAGCAGTTCTCTCTCGCCCGCTTTTGTCGGCTACACCTTC. The chain employs TRBV6-5 and TRBJ1-2; the D is unclear. Germline lookup yields CDR1 MNHEY and CDR2 SVGAGI. The CDR3 covers 15 residues. V was clipped by 4 bases and J by 8 bases, with 20 bases between them.